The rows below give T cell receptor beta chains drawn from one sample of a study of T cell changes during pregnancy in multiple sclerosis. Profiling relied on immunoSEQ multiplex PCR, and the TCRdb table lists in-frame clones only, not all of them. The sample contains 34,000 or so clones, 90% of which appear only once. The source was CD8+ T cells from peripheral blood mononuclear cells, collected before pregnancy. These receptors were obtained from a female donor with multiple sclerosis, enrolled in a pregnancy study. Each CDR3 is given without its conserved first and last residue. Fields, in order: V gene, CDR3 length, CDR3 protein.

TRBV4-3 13 ASSQGQGGPYEQY
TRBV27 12 ASSWDSFSYEQY
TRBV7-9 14 ASSSPGTINTGELF
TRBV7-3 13 ASSLTVAGGDTQY
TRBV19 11 ASRRLGGDEQF
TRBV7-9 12 ASSDGTAGNTIY
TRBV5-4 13 ASSPSGRVQETQY
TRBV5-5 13 ASSPTVREYEKLF
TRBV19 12 ASSMRMQGNGYT
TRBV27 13 ASSLPGTGLNEQF
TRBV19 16 ASLSITGTDPNNEKLF
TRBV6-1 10 ASRSVAYEQY
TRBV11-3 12 ASSSGGMGTEAF
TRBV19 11 ASSYLANTEAF
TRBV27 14 ASSLYADRVQETQY
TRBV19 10 ASRNRGIEAF
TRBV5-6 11 ASSFTSPDEQY
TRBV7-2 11 ASSPTFQETQY
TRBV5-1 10 ASSLAYNEQF
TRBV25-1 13 ASSEYEGGLDTQY
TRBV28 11 ASSFPMLNEQF
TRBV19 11 ASSVSAGNTIY
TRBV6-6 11 ASRSLSGTEAF
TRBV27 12 ASSFPGQGEEQF
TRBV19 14 ASSYLRREGRNEQF
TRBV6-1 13 ASSERGLAVNEQF
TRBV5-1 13 ASSSLTANTGELF
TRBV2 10 ASPITLTEAF
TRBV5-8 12 ASSLEMSTGELF
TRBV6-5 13 ASSYSGGGGNEQY
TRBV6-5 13 ASSYSSAIYTEAF
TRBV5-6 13 ASSLVSRVRDEQY
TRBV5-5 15 ASSEIPGSPFKYEQY
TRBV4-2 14 ASSQEGLAVGETQY
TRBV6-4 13 ASSHLAGGYNEQF
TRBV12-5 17 ASGLVLQTRLDLVGELF
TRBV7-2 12 ASSSDRVTGELF
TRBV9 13 ASSVARDRVNEQF
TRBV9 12 ASSVVPSSYEQY
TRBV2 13 ASSEMGSIGNTIY
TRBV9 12 ASSSHGTDDEAF